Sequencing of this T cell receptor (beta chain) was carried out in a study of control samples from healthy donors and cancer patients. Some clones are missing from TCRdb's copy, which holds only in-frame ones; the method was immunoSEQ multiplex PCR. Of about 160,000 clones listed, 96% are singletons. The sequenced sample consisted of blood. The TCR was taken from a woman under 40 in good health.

For the CDR3, the DNA is TGCGCCAGCTTCGACGGAGTCGTTGGGCCCCTCCACTTT. Translating gives CASFDGVVGPLHF. The chain combines TRBV5-1 with TRBJ1-6, with D unresolved. Germline CDR1 and CDR2: SGHRS and YFSETQ. The germline V and J ends were trimmed by 7 bases and 13 bases, with 18 bases remaining between them. This CDR3 region has 13 residues.